This is a list of T cell receptor beta chains from one sample in a study of radiotherapy plus CTLA-4 blockade in lung cancer. Assay: immunoSEQ multiplex PCR; the TCRdb copy retains only in-frame clones and omits some. Among tens of thousands of clones, roughly three quarters were seen once, and the ten largest hold roughly 3%. The input for sequencing was peripheral blood, taken from a patient treated with radiotherapy plus ipilimumab. Every receptor here comes from a human donor with non-small cell lung cancer whose response to radiotherapy plus ipilimumab could not be evaluated. CDR3s include the opening cysteine and the closing phenylalanine or tryptophan. The order of the fields is J gene, D gene, clone size, V gene, CDR3 protein, CDR3 DNA. The D gene is left open where the match is weak. Size tells how often a clone was seen (once, few, many) or the class of an expanded clone, and some rows leave it out.

>TRBJ2-5|NA|NA|TRBV6-1
CASIPGMVKTQYF
TGTGCCAGCATTCCAGGGATGGTAAAGACCCAGTACTTC
>TRBJ1-5|NA|NA|TRBV29-1
CSVEEQGGQPQHF
TGCAGCGTTGAAGAGCAGGGAGGTCAGCCCCAGCATTTT
>TRBJ2-1|NA|NA|TRBV18
CASSRRTDPKTYNEQFF
TGTGCCAGCTCACGACGGACAGACCCCAAAACCTACAATGAGCAGTTCTTC
>TRBJ2-3|TRBD1|NA|TRBV30
CAWSGQGWDTQYF
TGTGCCTGGAGTGGACAGGGCTGGGATACGCAGTATTTT
>TRBJ2-7|TRBD2|NA|TRBV7-2
CASSVGTSASYEQYF
TGTGCCAGCAGCGTTGGGACTAGCGCATCCTACGAGCAGTACTTC
>TRBJ2-1|TRBD2|NA|TRBV2
CASSWRGWSYNEQFF
TGTGCCAGCAGTTGGCGGGGGTGGTCCTACAATGAGCAGTTCTTC
>TRBJ1-1|NA|NA|TRBV7-2
CASSLVPGNTEAFF
TGTGCCAGCAGCTTAGTACCAGGGAACACTGAAGCTTTCTTT
>TRBJ2-7|TRBD1|NA|TRBV6-5
CASSYSGTGLSYEQYF
TGTGCCAGCAGTTACTCGGGGACAGGGCTCTCCTACGAGCAGTACTTC
>TRBJ1-5|TRBD1|NA|TRBV7-9
CASSRQGANQPQHF
TGTGCCAGCAGCCGACAGGGGGCTAATCAGCCCCAGCATTTT
>TRBJ2-5|NA|NA|TRBV4-2
CASSQLTQETQYF
TGTGCCAGCAGCCAACTAACCCAAGAGACCCAGTACTTC
>TRBJ2-3|NA|NA|TRBV7-9
CASSFIAVTDTQYF
TGTGCCAGCAGCTTTATAGCGGTTACAGATACGCAGTATTTT
>TRBJ1-2|TRBD1|NA|TRBV6-5
CASSYRPGGDYGYTF
TGTGCCAGCAGTTATCGGCCAGGGGGCGACTATGGCTACACCTTC
>TRBJ2-1|NA|NA|TRBV4-1
CASSPSGGGHNEQFF
TGCGCCAGCAGCCCCTCTGGGGGGGGGCATAATGAGCAGTTCTTC
>TRBJ2-2|NA|NA|TRBV7-3
CASSSTSLRGGTGELFF
TGTGCCAGCAGCTCGACTAGCCTTAGGGGGGGGACCGGGGAGCTGTTTTTT
>TRBJ2-3|NA|NA|TRBV11-2
CASSPTKTSTDTQYF
TGTGCCAGCAGCCCTACCAAGACTAGCACAGATACGCAGTATTTT
>TRBJ2-7|NA|NA|TRBV11-2
CASSEYPRGLNYEQYF
TGTGCCAGCAGCGAATACCCCCGAGGACTGAACTACGAGCAGTACTTC
>TRBJ1-6|NA|NA|TRBV9
CASSVGGQGNSPLHF
TGTGCCAGCAGCGTAGGGGGGCAGGGGAATTCACCCCTCCACTTT
>TRBJ1-4|TRBD1|NA|TRBV27
CASSDRDRGREKLFF
TGTGCCAGCAGTGACCGGGACAGGGGGCGTGAAAAACTGTTTTTT
>TRBJ2-5|TRBD2|NA|TRBV5-6
CASSQGLAGGLAETQYF
TGTGCCAGCAGCCAAGGACTAGCGGGGGGCCTTGCGGAGACCCAGTACTTC
>TRBJ2-6|NA|once|TRBV9
CASSETGTGANVLTF
TGTGCCAGCAGCGAAACAGGGACTGGGGCCAACGTCCTGACTTTC
>TRBJ2-7|NA|NA|TRBV5-1
CASSLDPGRLYEQYF
TGCGCCAGCAGCTTGGACCCAGGCCGGCTCTACGAGCAGTACTTC